In its sample, the clone carrying this TCR beta chain was seen a few times. Its target is not known. The data were taken from a study of identical twins. Study conclusions and caveats: While abundant cord blood beta clonotypes carried fewer insertions, memory repertoires showed no such pattern. Beta out-of-frame sequences showed weaker excess twin sharing.

The V end lost 1 base, the J end lost 2 bases, and 8 bases lay between the germline ends. Germline V gene lookup returns CDR1 SGHRS and CDR2 YFSETQ. The CDR3 has 14 amino acids. In TCRdb, the 5' RACE reads were re-called with MiXCR into one record per CDR3 protein. The data show hundreds of thousands of distinct CDR3 sequences, with less than 8% seen just once and around 2.1% held by the top ten. Everyone who gave samples was a healthy Caucasian. These same data were also listed under a study on yellow fever vaccine responses in identical twins.

Sequenced sample: memory (CD45RO+) T cells sorted from blood. The sequence came from a woman between 18 and 30 years old in good health. The chain carries TRBV5-1 and TRBJ2-3; D might be TRBD2 (6 bases). The CDR3 coding sequence is TGCGCCAGCAGCTTGCGGGGGACCACAGATACGCAGTATTTT. This encodes CASSLRGTTDTQYF. Full variable domain (remainder filled in from reference TRBV5-1 and TRBJ2-3): KAGVTQTPRYLIKTRGQQVTLSCSPISGHRSVSWYQQTPGQGLQFLFEYFSETQRNKGNFPGRFSGRQFSNSRSEMNVSTLELGDSALYLCASSLRGTTDTQYFGPGTRLTVL.